This entry describes one T cell receptor (beta chain). Its antigen is currently unknown. The data originate from a study of CD8 T cells in ankylosing spondylitis. Scientists made TCR beta libraries using quantitative 5'-RACE with molecular barcodes. TCRdb analysed the 5' RACE reads with MiXCR anew, one entry per CDR3 protein. In the table there are over 110,000 distinct CDR3 sequences, roughly 8.8% of which are singletons. Findings and limits, study-wide: Within ankylosing spondylitis blood, a TCR beta motif made up of seven to nine highly homologous variants appeared to be characteristic. Clones tied to disease were said to be significantly enriched in matched ankylosing spondylitis synovial fluid. Some of the motif variants had earlier been found in reactive arthritis patients' fluid and blood.

The V and J ends lost 2 bases and 0 bases, in that order; junction bases with no gene match: 2. Looked up from germline, CDR1 is KGHSH and CDR2 is LQKENI. CDR3 length equals 16 residues. J is TRBJ2-2 and V is TRBV18; 8 nucleotides align to TRBD1. The clonotype originates from a male donor with ankylosing spondylitis. Material for sequencing was synovial fluid, either unsorted or a sorted T cell fraction (not recorded which). The CDR3 coding sequence is TGTGCCAGCTCACCAAGGGGACAGGCGAACACCGGGGAGCTGTTTTTT. This translates into CASSPRGQANTGELFF.